This is a list of T cell receptor beta chains from one sample in a study of OX40 agonist ivuxolimab in advanced cancers. Generated by immunoSEQ multiplex PCR, the TCRdb table keeps only in-frame clones and is missing some. The data hold 65,000 to 80,000 clones, with about nine tenths observed a single time. Sequencing used CD4+ or CD8+ T cells sorted from blood, obtained in a trial of the OX40 agonist ivuxolimab. These receptors were obtained from an adult with an advanced solid tumor such as melanoma, head and neck, liver or kidney cancer. Both conserved end residues are part of each CDR3. Fields, in order: J gene, CDR3 length, D gene, clone size, V gene, CDR3 DNA, CDR3 protein. A D gene is named only where the DNA matches it firmly. Expanded clones get a size class; other rows say once, few or many, or leave the size out.

j_call: TRBJ2-2
cdr3_length: 14
d_call: -
clone_size: -
v_call: TRBV27
cdr3_nt: TGTGCCAGCAGCCTATCCGCGAACACCGGGGAGCTGTTTTTT
cdr3_aa: CASSLSANTGELFF

j_call: TRBJ1-5
cdr3_length: 13
d_call: TRBD1
clone_size: -
v_call: TRBV12-5
cdr3_nt: TGTGCTAGTGGTTCGGGACAGGATCAGCCCCAGCATTTT
cdr3_aa: CASGSGQDQPQHF

j_call: TRBJ2-5
cdr3_length: 13
d_call: -
clone_size: -
v_call: TRBV27
cdr3_nt: TGTGCCAGCAGTTCCCGACGTTGGGAGACCCAGTACTTC
cdr3_aa: CASSSRRWETQYF

j_call: TRBJ1-2
cdr3_length: 13
d_call: -
clone_size: once
v_call: TRBV7-9
cdr3_nt: TGTGCCAGCAGCTTAGCGGGGGGCTATGGCTACACCTTC
cdr3_aa: CASSLAGGYGYTF

j_call: TRBJ1-6
cdr3_length: 14
d_call: -
clone_size: -
v_call: TRBV6-5
cdr3_nt: TGTGCCAGCAGTTACTCGTACAGTAATTCACCCCTCCACTTT
cdr3_aa: CASSYSYSNSPLHF

j_call: TRBJ2-5
cdr3_length: 15
d_call: -
clone_size: -
v_call: TRBV25-1
cdr3_nt: TGTGCCAGCAGTGAATATACGGGGGTTACAGAGACCCAGTACTTC
cdr3_aa: CASSEYTGVTETQYF

j_call: TRBJ2-7
cdr3_length: 12
d_call: -
clone_size: -
v_call: TRBV7-9
cdr3_nt: TGTGCCAGCAGTCAAAACAGCTACGAGCAGTACTTC
cdr3_aa: CASSQNSYEQYF

j_call: TRBJ1-2
cdr3_length: 13
d_call: -
clone_size: -
v_call: TRBV28
cdr3_nt: TGTGCCAGCAGTTTTTCCGGTGCCGGTGGCTACACCTTC
cdr3_aa: CASSFSGAGGYTF

j_call: TRBJ1-1
cdr3_length: 16
d_call: TRBD1
clone_size: -
v_call: TRBV11-3
cdr3_nt: TGTGCCAGCAGCTTAGTTTGGACAGGGTTGAACACTGAAGCTTTCTTT
cdr3_aa: CASSLVWTGLNTEAFF

j_call: TRBJ1-4
cdr3_length: 11
d_call: -
clone_size: -
v_call: TRBV28
cdr3_nt: TGTGCCAGCAGAGGGCGAGAAAAACTGTTTTTT
cdr3_aa: CASRGREKLFF

j_call: TRBJ2-7
cdr3_length: 13
d_call: -
clone_size: -
v_call: TRBV18
cdr3_nt: TGTGCCAGCTCAGAGAACGTGGGTATGGAGCAGTACTTC
cdr3_aa: CASSENVGMEQYF

j_call: TRBJ1-2
cdr3_length: 12
d_call: -
clone_size: -
v_call: TRBV6-6
cdr3_nt: TGTGCCAGCAGCACAGGCTCCGCTGGCTACACCTTC
cdr3_aa: CASSTGSAGYTF

j_call: TRBJ1-2
cdr3_length: 15
d_call: -
clone_size: -
v_call: TRBV2
cdr3_nt: TGTGCCAGCAGCCCCGACAGAACCCATAACTATGGCTACACCTTC
cdr3_aa: CASSPDRTHNYGYTF

j_call: TRBJ2-3
cdr3_length: 16
d_call: -
clone_size: -
v_call: TRBV18
cdr3_nt: TGTGCCAGCTCACCAACGGACTCGACCATCACAGATACGCAGTATTTT
cdr3_aa: CASSPTDSTITDTQYF

j_call: TRBJ2-7
cdr3_length: 15
d_call: TRBD2
clone_size: -
v_call: TRBV11-3
cdr3_nt: TGTGCCAGCAGCTTTAATGCGGGGGGGCCGTACGAGCAGTACTTC
cdr3_aa: CASSFNAGGPYEQYF

j_call: TRBJ2-3
cdr3_length: 14
d_call: -
clone_size: -
v_call: TRBV6-6
cdr3_nt: TGTGCCAGCAGTAACTGGGACAGCACAGATACGCAGTATTTT
cdr3_aa: CASSNWDSTDTQYF

j_call: TRBJ2-2
cdr3_length: 18
d_call: TRBD2
clone_size: -
v_call: TRBV18
cdr3_nt: TGTGCCAGCTCACTTTATAGCGGGGGGCCCGCGAACACCGGGGAGCTGTTTTTT
cdr3_aa: CASSLYSGGPANTGELFF

j_call: TRBJ2-5
cdr3_length: 17
d_call: TRBD2
clone_size: -
v_call: TRBV5-1
cdr3_nt: TGCGCCAGCAGCTTGATTGGTCAGGGACTAGCGGGAGTGGCCCAGTACTTC
cdr3_aa: CASSLIGQGLAGVAQYF

j_call: TRBJ2-7
cdr3_length: 16
d_call: TRBD1
clone_size: -
v_call: TRBV5-1
cdr3_nt: TGCGCCAGCAGCTTACAGGGGTCTCCAAGCTCCTACGAGCAGTACTTC
cdr3_aa: CASSLQGSPSSYEQYF

j_call: TRBJ2-7
cdr3_length: 14
d_call: -
clone_size: -
v_call: TRBV19
cdr3_nt: TGTGCCAGTAGTTTAAACCGTCCGCCCTACGAGCAGTACTTC
cdr3_aa: CASSLNRPPYEQYF

j_call: TRBJ2-2
cdr3_length: 15
d_call: -
clone_size: -
v_call: TRBV7-9
cdr3_nt: TGTGCCAGCAGCTTACTCGCCCCAACCACCGGGGAGCTGTTTTTT
cdr3_aa: CASSLLAPTTGELFF

j_call: TRBJ1-5
cdr3_length: 15
d_call: TRBD1
clone_size: -
v_call: TRBV28
cdr3_nt: TGTGCCAGCAGTTTACCTGGACAGGGAAATCAGCCCCAGCATTTT
cdr3_aa: CASSLPGQGNQPQHF